This TCR beta chain originates from a study of cytomegalovirus exposure and HLA in healthy donors (dated by TCRdb to between 2016 and 2019). Study-wide context: According to an earlier analysis of 450 to 650 of the donors, roughly 180 million T cells yielded roughly 110 million unique TCR beta sequences and 276 Gb of sequence data. Around 320 gigabases of sequencing data and approximately 80 million unique TCR sequences were included in an early release covering under 650 HLA-typed donors. Of the approximately 400 genotyped donors, more than 75% were placed in the genetic ancestry cluster associated with self-reported Caucasian donors. The study aimed to test whether cataloging public T cell receptors could reveal signatures of past pathogen exposure. The study profiled the T cell repertoires of about 640 subjects by immunosequencing and related them to cytomegalovirus serostatus. A separate validation cohort of over a hundred different subjects was used in addition to the approximately 700-subject first cohort. To predict cytomegalovirus infection status, the study brought together high-throughput TCR immunosequencing, statistical association of individual TCRs with disease status, and machine learning. In a later analysis, previously published TCR beta repertoires from some 640 donors were re-analyzed and high-resolution HLA genotyping was added so that TCR occurrence patterns could be studied. In the later analysis, no new phenotypic data were used to find candidate immune exposures; instead, reliance was placed on TCR beta sequences and their occurrence across donors. In an earlier analysis of 587 of the donors, high-throughput TCR beta sequencing was used to judge whether each TCR beta V gene segment behaved as functional or pseudogenic. Donor age, sex, ethnicity and CMV serostatus were compiled alongside the repertoire data. A later genetic analysis took genome-wide SNP genotypes for about 55% of the roughly 700 donors and used that subset as a discovery cohort. All discovery cohort repertoires had been generated using a single sequencing platform. Both class I and class II loci were covered by HLA typing, at four-digit resolution. The number of donors typed differed by locus, with about 629-630 for A, B, C, DRB1 and DQB1, approximately 500 for DQA1, over 600 for DPA1, and approximately 470 for DPB1. Roughly 5 DR-DQ haplotypes were handled as single units for association and clustering because linkage in the cohort was strong. Among roughly 370 genotyped donors of the cohort, an average of approximately 240,000 unique TCR beta nucleotide sequences were sequenced per donor, around 20% of them non-productive.

The germline V gene supplies CDR1 MGHDK and CDR2 SYGVNS. From cysteine to phenylalanine, the CDR3 is 13 amino acids long. Of all the DNA, just the CDR3 is kept, 39 bases in frame from base 1. V is pared back by 7 bases and J by 6 bases, with 15 bases lying between the germline termini. The library came from the immunoSEQ multiplex PCR assay. For the multiplex PCR, a mixture combining 60 forward primers for TCR Vbeta segments and 13 reverse primers for TCR Jbeta segments was used. The CDR3 region of rearranged TCR beta genes was amplified from genomic DNA by a multiplex PCR assay. The Illumina HiSeq System was used to sequence the amplified TCR beta libraries as 87-base-pair reads. The original methods were these. Across the 500 to 700 repertoires, a later analysis counted tens of millions of unique TCR beta chains, approximately 10 million of which were shared by at least two donors. A nearest-neighbor algorithm error-corrected the raw reads and collapsed the reads into unique sequences, merging closely related sequences to remove PCR and sequencing errors. V, D and J gene segments were assigned by aligning CDR3 sequences to IMGT reference sequences. For a sequence to be retained, at least a six-nucleotide match to both a V gene segment and a J gene segment was required. A rearrangement was called productive if the CDR3 had no stop codons and remained in frame with V and J, and every other rearrangement was called non-productive. CDR3 was defined by IMGT convention, running from the second conserved V-encoded cysteine to the conserved J-encoded phenylalanine. The earlier analysis of 587 of the donors excluded sequences that lacked an unambiguous match to a single V gene segment. An earlier analysis of some 500 of the donors classified V segments as functional when productive rearrangements were above 56.7% and as segregating when the standard deviation between donors was above 5%. A statistical classification framework was built for diagnosing cytomegalovirus status from the catalog of TCR beta chain sequences. In a later analysis, V and J genes were assigned by comparing TCR nucleotide sequences against IMGT/GENE-DB human TR gene sequences. A later analysis assigned CDR3 sequences and most-parsimonious VDJ recombination scenarios with the TCRdist pipeline. A later analysis defined each TCR beta chain by its CDR3 amino acid sequence plus V-gene family, and excluded reads lacking a unique V-gene family. A later analysis removed 600 or so highly shared, low-generation-probability nucleotide sequences to deal with suspected cross-contamination and a sequencing artifact. In a later analysis, a clonal expansion index for each public chain was calculated from normalized within-repertoire ranks of inferred template counts. A later analysis computed generation probabilities with a VDJ recombination model fitted to out-of-frame rearrangements, and checked the results against IGoR. A later analysis scored TCR-TCR, TCR-HLA and TCR-CMV co-occurrence with hypergeometric tests, applying a repertoire-size bias correction to TCR pairs. To estimate false discovery rates, a later analysis permuted the HLA or CMV assignments 20 times. A later analysis grouped co-occurring TCRs with DBSCAN, adding TCRdist sequence similarity when clustering within HLA-allele-positive subsets. Co-occurrence clustering excluded repertoires with fewer than 30,000 or more than 120,000 public chains, plus five with anomalous nucleotide sharing. Drawn from immuneACCESS, this table holds only the in-frame rearrangements with V and J called that TCRdb kept. Clones are partly lost; checked studies trace under half to an unresolved V gene and leave the rest unexplained. V, J and clone size are those of that table, while D and trimming were read from the DNA. This sample has under 100,000 clones in its table, and more than 50% of those were observed once. Of the sample, approximately 15% falls within the top ten clones.

The cohort consisted of hundreds of healthy bone marrow donors. All cohort members were sampled while nominally healthy, although unrecorded immune exposures were likely present. The donor tested CMV seropositive, placing the donor among the 289 seropositive members of the cohort. Every donor gave a peripheral blood sample, and the peripheral blood mononuclear cells from that sample were used for TCR beta sequencing. Genomic DNA was extracted from the blood cell samples with the Qiagen DNeasy Blood Extraction Kit. On this clone: Its antigen target is currently unknown. Per-nucleotide qualities are absent, and no much larger clonotype sits a single base away.

Study-wide conclusions, independent of this receptor: Presence/absence analyses assumed roughly uniform sequencing depth across donors, an assumption that may not hold. Specific HLA alleles were associated with 15,000 to 20,000 TCR beta sequences at a false discovery rate of 0.05 in a later analysis. Because HLA typing was missing for some donors at each locus, association tests included only the typed subset. According to a later analysis, TCR association rates differed among HLA loci, with DRB1 alleles showing the most associated TCRs and HLA-C alleles showing the fewest. In vitro tests confirmed that a few of the cytomegalovirus-associated TCR beta chains recognize cytomegalovirus antigens. Some IMGT-functional V segments, including TRBV6-2 and TRBV6-3, could not be distinguished by the 87-base-pair reads and were therefore excluded. The cohort was sequenced for TCR beta chains only, and without alpha or paired-chain data the features that could be detected were limited. Linkage disequilibrium might explain the correlated functional status among segregating V segments, but an unknown experimental factor could not be excluded. When HLA alleles, especially DR and DQ, strongly co-occurred, attributing TCR associations to individual alleles was difficult. V-gene and J-gene trimming of TCR beta chains was associated with a missense DCLRE1C variant in a later genetic analysis, and the association was replicated in an independent cohort. The authors suggested that the approach could potentially be generalized to other disease states and immunological phenotypes. In both the original and validation cohorts, the classifier was reported to diagnose cytomegalovirus status with high specificity and sensitivity. The study listed approximately 160 TCR beta chains as associated with cytomegalovirus. A further reported finding was that TCR beta sequences accurately predicted the HLA-A and HLA-B alleles for most subjects in the first cohort. Several of the top co-occurrence clusters appeared to be linked to parvovirus B19, influenza, CMV and Epstein-Barr virus, according to a later analysis. Seventeen rarely observed V segments, including chromosome 9 orphons, were excluded from the earlier analysis of approximately 500 of the donors because counts were too low. An earlier analysis of 450 to 750 of the donors showed that most TCR beta V segments appeared in productive rearrangements either about 90% or about 30% of the time, which broadly matched IMGT annotations. Immune exposure information for the cohort was limited to CMV serostatus. Compared with the approximately 700-donor mean, donors in an Asian-associated ancestry cluster had fewer N-insertions in productive TCRs, according to a later genetic analysis. Most TCR sequences were observed very rarely across donors, whereas some public TCRs were present in many individuals. According to a later analysis, most CMV-associated TCR beta chains appeared to be HLA-restricted, and the HLA associations seemed to be driven largely by CMV exposure. A cluster of highly shared sequence variants was judged likely to represent a technical artifact of the sequencing pipeline. A later analysis found that HLA-associated TCR beta chains were more clonally expanded and had lower generation probabilities than equally common non-associated chains.

Sequencing was performed on PBMCs. The TCR sequence derives from a woman in her forties in good health and CMV-seropositive. In this chain, TRBV25-1 is recombined with TRBJ1-1; TRBD1 could be the D gene, as 5 bases match. The CDR3 protein: CASTSDTVPEAFF. The nucleotide sequence reads TGTGCCAGCACCTCGGACACTGTGCCTGAAGCTTTCTTT.